One and the same sample provided the 28 T cell receptor beta chains below, sequenced in a study of cytomegalovirus exposure and HLA in healthy donors. PCR used 60 Vbeta primers and 13 Jbeta primers. Using immunoSEQ multiplex PCR, the repertoire was profiled, and TCRdb retains in-frame clones only, with some absent. The table includes about 150,000 clones, roughly 70% detected once. Sequencing was performed on PBMCs. Source of these receptors: a woman aged 55-70 years in good health and CMV-seropositive.

A few counts support this clone. The rearrangement uses TRBV28 and TRBJ2-1; 14 nucleotides agree with TRBD2. This CDR3 is 20 amino acids long. V lost 6 bases, J lost 1 base, and 14 bases stayed unmatched. Per germline, CDR1 MDHEN and CDR2 SYDVKM. The chain's CDR3 is CASSDDRTGTSGRSYNEQFF. The CDR3 nucleotides read TGTGCCAGCAGCGATGACAGGACCGGGACTAGCGGGAGATCCTACAATGAGCAGTTCTTC.

The rearrangement uses TRBV15 and TRBJ2-7; possible D gene TRBD1, 6 bases. The CDR3 is 12 amino acids. V lost 5 bases, J lost 9 bases, and 14 bases lay in between. The germline CDR1 and CDR2 sequences are LNHNV and YYDKDF (reference sequence). CDR3 protein: CATSFLGQRQYF. For the CDR3, the DNA is TGTGCCACCAGCTTTCTCGGACAGCGGCAGTACTTC.

This clone showed up just once. The V gene is TRBV5-6, the J gene TRBJ2-5; no definite D call. The germline gives CDR1 SGHDT, CDR2 YYEEEE. The germline V and J ends were trimmed by 4 bases and 2 bases, with 12 bases remaining between them. The CDR3 spans 14 residues. This chain's CDR3 is CASSPGTLQETQYF. DNA for the CDR3: TGTGCCAGCAGCCCTGGCACACTACAAGAGACCCAGTACTTC.

This clone was seen once. J is TRBJ1-2 and V is TRBV2; 9 bases line up with TRBD1. This CDR3 comprises 14 residues. Germline CDR1 is SNHLY and CDR2 is FYNNEI. V trimming: 6 bases; J trimming: 4 bases; junction bases outside the gene matches: 6. The CDR3 is CASSVDRGLYGYTF. Written as DNA, the CDR3 is TGTGCCAGCAGCGTGGACAGGGGCCTCTATGGCTACACCTTC.

The chain joins TRBV19 to TRBJ1-1; tentative D call: TRBD1 (5 bases). This CDR3 has 14 amino acids. The V and J ends lost 5 bases and 4 bases respectively, with 14 bases between them. CDR1 and CDR2 from the germline V gene are LNHDA and SQIVND (reference sequence). CDR3 nucleotide sequence: TGTGCCAGTAGTGTCGGAGGGGCGGGCACTGAAGCTTTCTTT. Translation gives CASSVGGAGTEAFF.

J is TRBJ1-2 and V is TRBV5-1; tentative D call: TRBD1 (6 bases). The CDR3 extends over 16 amino acids. Germline assignment: CDR1 SGHRS and CDR2 YFSETQ. Trimming removed 0 bases from V and 4 bases from J, with 16 bases in between. The CDR3 DNA sequence: TGCGCCAGCAGCTTGGCCTTCGGGGGGCGCCCCTATGGCTACACCTTC. Encoded protein: CASSLAFGGRPYGYTF.

The chain employs TRBV11-3 and TRBJ2-7, with TRBD1 matching over 10 bases. This CDR3 is built from 14 residues. J gave up 3 bases and V 5 bases, and 4 bases lay outside the gene matches. Per germline, CDR1 SGHNT and CDR2 YENEEA. The CDR3 is CASSPGQGSYEQYF. DNA of the CDR3: TGTGCCAGCAGCCCGGGACAGGGGAGCTACGAGCAGTACTTC.

The gene calls are TRBV10-3 and TRBJ1-1; TRBD1 agrees at 7 bases. The CDR3 has 13 residues. The germline V gene encodes CDR1 ENHRY and CDR2 SYGVKD. Trimming cost V 6 bases and J 1 base; bases outside gene matches: 2. CDR3 amino acids: CAIRGTANTEAFF. CDR3 bases: TGTGCCATCAGGGGGACAGCGAACACTGAAGCTTTCTTT.

The chain links TRBV5-1 to TRBJ2-3, with TRBD2 matching 14 bases. V was pared by 3 bases and J by 3 bases, with 3 bases of the junction left unmatched. This CDR3 comprises 16 residues. Per germline, CDR1 SGHRS and CDR2 YFSETQ. The CDR3 region is CASSSGTSGRTDTQYF. CDR3 nucleotides: TGCGCCAGCAGCTCAGGGACTAGCGGGAGAACAGATACGCAGTATTTT.

The chain recombines TRBV6-4 with TRBJ2-1; TRBD2 matches 7 bases. CDR1 MRHNA and CDR2 SNTAGT come from the germline V gene. Losses at the gene ends were 4 bases for V and 7 bases for J; bases not matched to a gene: 4. The CDR3 extends over 13 amino acids. This chain's CDR3 is CASSGEAGNEQFF. CDR3 bases: TGTGCCAGCAGTGGGGAAGCGGGGAATGAGCAGTTCTTC.

This clone has more than one count but fewer than ten. This chain joins TRBV28 and TRBJ2-7, with D possibly being TRBD2 (6 bases). CDR1 and CDR2 (germline): MDHEN, SYDVKM. This CDR3 region has 12 residues. V lost 8 bases, J lost 3 bases, and 11 bases lay in between. The CDR3 spells CASRGSGYEQYF. The CDR3 DNA reads TGTGCCAGCCGCGGTAGCGGCTACGAGCAGTACTTC.

CDR3 region: CASSSASRQGSETQYF. Here the CDR3 DNA reads TGTGCCAGCAGTTCCGCTTCCCGACAGGGCTCAGAGACCCAGTACTTC. The chain employs TRBV27 and TRBJ2-5; 7 positions match TRBD1. The length of the CDR3 is 16 residues. J lost 4 bases, V lost 4 bases, and 12 bases had no gene match. Germline CDR1 and CDR2: MNHEY and SMNVEV (reference sequence).

The V call is TRBV5-8, the J call TRBJ2-7; a possible D gene is TRBD2 (5 bases). Germline CDR1 SGHTS, CDR2 YDEGEE. V lost 0 bases, J lost 4 bases, and 8 bases lay in between. This CDR3 contains 13 residues. The CDR3 region has the DNA TGTGCCAGCAGCTTGGAATCGGGGTACGAGCAGTACTTC. This encodes CASSLESGYEQYF.

This clone occurred a few times. The chain links TRBV6-1 to TRBJ1-1, with D perhaps TRBD1 (6 bases). The germline CDR1 and CDR2 sequences are MNHNS and SASEGT. V lost 8 bases, J lost 4 bases, and 14 bases lay in between. The CDR3 spans 13 residues. The CDR3 sequence: CASPKGVSTEAFF. CDR3 nucleotides: TGTGCCAGCCCCAAGGGGGTGAGCACTGAAGCTTTCTTT.

The chain joins TRBV28 to TRBJ1-2, with 10 bases that match TRBD1. The trim removed 5 bases at V and 8 bases at J, leaving 11 bases unmatched. This CDR3 spans 15 amino acids. Per the germline V gene, CDR1 is MDHEN and CDR2 is SYDVKM. CDR3 sequence: CASSRASGTGVGYTF. The CDR3 bases are TGTGCCAGCAGTCGCGCCTCCGGGACAGGGGTAGGCTACACCTTC.

The sample holds one count of this clone. The V call is TRBV6-1, the J call TRBJ1-1; 11 bases align to TRBD1. V shed 6 bases and J 4 bases; nucleotides not matched to a gene: 4. This CDR3 has 14 residues. Germline-derived CDR1 and CDR2 are MNHNS and SASEGT. The DNA of the CDR3 is TGTGCCAGCAGGGGACAGGGGGGGACCACTGAAGCTTTCTTT. Translating gives CASRGQGGTTEAFF.

The chain couples TRBV7-9 to TRBJ2-1; 13 bases map to TRBD2. The V segment lost 5 bases and the J segment 6 bases; nucleotides outside the gene matches: 10. This CDR3 contains 17 residues. Germline loops: CDR1 SEHNR, CDR2 FQNEAQ (reference sequence). The CDR3 sequence: CASSPRLAGGPTNEQFF. CDR3 DNA: TGTGCCAGCAGCCCTCGACTAGCGGGAGGCCCAACCAATGAGCAGTTCTTC.

The rearrangement uses TRBV5-1 and TRBJ1-2, with 7 bases aligning to TRBD1. Germline loops: CDR1 SGHRS, CDR2 YFSETQ. There are 13 residues in the CDR3. V dropped 4 bases and J dropped 6; count of bases not matched to a gene: 6. CDR3 protein: CASSTTGADGYTF. The CDR3 DNA sequence: TGCGCCAGCAGCACAACAGGGGCGGATGGCTACACCTTC.

The genes are TRBV15 and TRBJ1-5; 11 bases agree with TRBD1. With 9 bases clipped from V and 5 bases from J, the junction kept 0 bases outside the gene matches. The V gene's germline CDR1 is LNHNV and CDR2 YYDKDF (reference sequence). The CDR3 extends over 12 amino acids. CDR3 residues: CATGQGDQPQHF. The DNA for the CDR3 is TGTGCCACGGGACAGGGGGATCAGCCCCAGCATTTT.

The chain employs TRBV21-1 and TRBJ2-7; whether TRBD1, the table's D call, matches the DNA was not checked. TRBV21-1 is shown as a pseudogene. The CDR3 has 14 amino acids. The CDR3 DNA follows: TGTGCCAGCAGCCCCCAGGAAGGGGATTACGAGCAGTACTTC. Protein: CASSPQEGDYEQYF.

This clone was observed a few times. J is TRBJ1-1 and V is TRBV6-5, with 8 bases that match TRBD1. The V gene end was trimmed by 2 bases and the J gene end by 2 bases; junction bases not matched to a gene: 4. The CDR3 contains 15 residues. Germline loops: CDR1 MNHEY, CDR2 SVGAGI. CDR3 residues: CASSYGQGSNTEAFF. CDR3 sequence (DNA): TGTGCCAGCAGTTACGGACAGGGATCAAACACTGAAGCTTTCTTT.

This clone has only a few counts. V is TRBV6-5 and J is TRBJ1-5; tentatively, D is TRBD1 (6 bases). V dropped 6 bases and J dropped 6 bases, with 12 bases sitting between them. Germline V gives CDR1 MNHEY, CDR2 SVGAGI. The CDR3 is made up of 13 amino acids. The CDR3 spells CASRGAGGQPQHF. The CDR3, as DNA: TGTGCCAGCAGGGGGGCAGGCGGTCAGCCCCAGCATTTT.

In its sample, this clone was seen a few times. This chain connects TRBV30 to TRBJ2-5; D gene unclear. The J call is in doubt because the DNA end fits TRBJ2-7 better. The germline V gene has CDR1 GTSNPN and CDR2 SVGIG (reference sequence). There are 12 residues in the CDR3. The CDR3 region has the DNA TGTGCCTGGAGGGAGAGCTCCTACGAGCAGTACTTC. Translation gives CAWRESSYEQYF.

This rearrangement joins TRBV21-1 to TRBJ2-2; the D call of TRBD1 is as the table states it, not checked on the DNA. TRBV21-1 is marked as a pseudogene. The length of the CDR3 is 16 residues. The DNA for the CDR3 is TGTGCCAGCATGGGACCCTTGAGGGGGTACTCGGGGGAGCTGTTTTTT. It codes for CASMGPLRGYSGELFF.

A few counts support this clone. The genes are TRBV6-1 and TRBJ2-2; 11 positions agree with TRBD1. After removal of 3 bases from V and 3 bases from J, the junction contained 0 bases not matched to a gene. CDR3 length equals 15 residues. CDR1 is MNHNS, CDR2 SASEGT, per germline. The CDR3 nucleotides read TGTGCCAGCAGTGAGGGACAGGGGGACACCGGGGAGCTGTTTTTT. Translating it yields CASSEGQGDTGELFF.

This sequence joins TRBV5-4 and TRBJ1-2; D is unresolved. This CDR3 is built from 14 residues. Germline values: CDR1 SGHNT, CDR2 YYREEE (reference sequence). V lost 0 bases to trimming and J lost 0 bases, with 6 bases between them. The CDR3 is CASSLGNTNYGYTF. The CDR3 DNA is TGTGCCAGCAGCTTGGGAAACACTAACTATGGCTACACCTTC.

The gene calls are TRBV7-2 and TRBJ2-1, with 9 bases that match TRBD2. Per germline, CDR1 SGHTA and CDR2 FQGNSA. CDR3 size: 12 residues. Trimming cost V 5 bases and J 11 bases; bases outside gene matches: 4. The CDR3 reads CASSELAGKQFF. DNA of the CDR3: TGTGCCAGCAGCGAACTAGCGGGTAAGCAGTTCTTC.

V usage is TRBV6-6 and J usage is TRBJ2-7, with D possibly being TRBD1 (6 bases). V lost 1 base and J 7 bases, leaving 8 bases between the germline ends. This CDR3 is built from 12 residues. Germline CDR1 reads MNHNY; CDR2 reads SVGAGI (reference sequence). The CDR3, as DNA: TGTGCCAGCAGTTACTTAGGGACAGAGCAGTACTTC. It yields the protein CASSYLGTEQYF.